The clone carrying this TCR beta chain showed up just a few times. The sample originates from a study of identical twins. TCRdb re-called the 5' RACE reads with MiXCR, one entry per CDR3 protein. The table records about 530,000 distinct CDR3 sequences, around 15% of them present only once. The CDR3 covers 13 residues. Germline V lookup: CDR1 SGHDT, CDR2 YYEEEE. V was pared by 0 bases and J by 6 bases, with 9 bases between. These data also featured in a second study, about yellow fever vaccine responses in identical twins.

The chain is built from TRBV5-6 and TRBJ1-1; no reliable D call. The sequence was obtained from a woman under 30 in good health. Specimen: CD4+ T cells sorted from blood. Written as DNA, the CDR3 is TGTGCCAGCAGCTTGGATAATAGGGCTGAAGCTTTCTTT. This gives the protein CASSLDNRAEAFF.